This is a list of T cell receptor beta chains from one sample in a study of T cell changes during pregnancy in multiple sclerosis. Libraries were prepared by immunoSEQ multiplex PCR; TCRdb keeps only in-frame clonotypes and omits some of them. The sample consists of 50,000 to 65,000 clones, 89% of them appearing once. The input for sequencing was peripheral blood, taken after pregnancy. These receptors came from a female donor with multiple sclerosis, enrolled in a pregnancy study. Each CDR3 is given with its conserved first and last residue. Fields, in order: clone size, V gene, J gene, D gene, CDR3 DNA, CDR3 protein. A D gene is named only where the DNA matches it firmly. For some rows the clone size is stated as once, few or many, or as a class when expanded; others skip it.

once,TRBV6-6,TRBJ1-5,-,TGTGCCAGCAGTCTAAGCGGGGGGGACCAGCCCCAGCATTTT,CASSLSGGDQPQHF
-,TRBV15,TRBJ1-1,-,TGTGCCACCAGCCGAGCACTTTCAGGGGACACTGAAGCTTTCTTT,CATSRALSGDTEAFF
-,TRBV7-3,TRBJ2-2,TRBD2,TGTGCCTCCTCGACTAGCGGGTCGAACACCGGGGAGCTGTTTTTT,CASSTSGSNTGELFF
-,TRBV9,TRBJ1-1,-,TGTGCCAGCAGCGGGCGCTCAGAACAGGCTTTCTTT,CASSGRSEQAFF
-,TRBV18,TRBJ1-1,-,TGTGCCAGCTCACCACAGAGGGATCTCACTGAAGCTTTCTTT,CASSPQRDLTEAFF
-,TRBV25-1,TRBJ2-1,-,TGTGCCAGCAGTGAATTACGGCGGGGGCCTCAGGATGAGCAGTTCTTC,CASSELRRGPQDEQFF
-,TRBV6-1,TRBJ1-5,-,TGTGCCAGCAGTGACCAGAGGAATCAGCCCCAGCATTTT,CASSDQRNQPQHF
-,TRBV7-2,TRBJ2-3,-,TGTGCCAGCAGCTTATGGGGCAGCACAGATACGCAGTATTTT,CASSLWGSTDTQYF
-,TRBV5-1,TRBJ1-1,TRBD1,TGCGCCAGCAGCCCTGGGGACAGGGGGCAGGATGAAGCTTTCTTT,CASSPGDRGQDEAFF
-,TRBV27,TRBJ1-2,-,TGTGCCAGCAGTATAAACGGTAATGGCTACACCTTC,CASSINGNGYTF
-,TRBV6-5,TRBJ2-5,TRBD1,TGTGCCAGCAGTTACTCCGGACAGGGAGAGACCCAGTACTTC,CASSYSGQGETQYF
-,TRBV5-6,TRBJ2-4,TRBD2,TGTGCCAGCAGCTTCCTCACGGGGAGGGCAAACATTCAGTACTTC,CASSFLTGRANIQYF
-,TRBV19,TRBJ1-2,-,TGTGCCAGTAGTATATCAAGACTTGGCTATGGCTACACCTTC,CASSISRLGYGYTF
-,TRBV28,TRBJ1-4,-,TGTGCCAGCAGCTCAGGAGGGTTAGCTAATGAAAAACTGTTTTTT,CASSSGGLANEKLFF
few,TRBV7-9,TRBJ1-1,-,TGTGCCAGCAGCTTAGCAGGGGAAGGGGAAGCTTTCTTT,CASSLAGEGEAFF
once,TRBV11-2,TRBJ1-2,-,TGTGCCAGCAGCACATGGGGCAGTAAAAAGGGCTACACCTTC,CASSTWGSKKGYTF
few,TRBV7-9,TRBJ1-2,TRBD1,TGTGCCAGCAGCTTTGGGGACAGGGTTGGAGGCTACACCTTC,CASSFGDRVGGYTF
-,TRBV5-6,TRBJ2-5,-,TGTGCCAGCAGCCCTCCGACAGGCGAAGAGACCCAGTACTTC,CASSPPTGEETQYF
-,TRBV7-3,TRBJ1-6,-,TGTGCCAGCAGCTTACTACCTGGGAGAACGCCCCTCCACTTT,CASSLLPGRTPLHF
-,TRBV9,TRBJ1-4,TRBD1,TGTGCCAGCAGTGATGACAGGGGTAATGAAAAACTGTTTTTT,CASSDDRGNEKLFF
once,TRBV9,TRBJ2-6,-,TGTGCCAGCAGCGTAGACTCGGCGGCTGGGGCCAACGTCCTGACTTTC,CASSVDSAAGANVLTF
-,TRBV5-1,TRBJ2-3,TRBD2,TGCGCCAGCAGCTTGGAACTAACTAGCGGGGGTGCAGATACGCAGTATTTT,CASSLELTSGGADTQYF
-,TRBV7-6,TRBJ2-1,-,TGTGCCAGCAGCTTTGGACTGTACAATGAGCAGTTCTTC,CASSFGLYNEQFF
-,TRBV7-2,TRBJ2-5,TRBD2,TGTGCCAGCAGCTTAAGTCGGACTAGCGGGGGGGTAGGAGAGACCCAGTACTTC,CASSLSRTSGGVGETQYF
-,TRBV2,TRBJ2-3,TRBD2,TGTGCCAGCGGTTCGGAGCTAGCGGGAGTAGATACGCAGTATTTT,CASGSELAGVDTQYF
-,TRBV7-9,TRBJ1-6,TRBD1,TGTGCCAGCAGCCGTTCACCGGGCAGGGGGAATTCACCCCTCCACTTT,CASSRSPGRGNSPLHF
-,TRBV10-3,TRBJ1-3,TRBD1,TGTGCCAGCCGACAGGGAATGGGCGGAAACACCATATATTTT,CASRQGMGGNTIYF
once,TRBV13,TRBJ2-1,-,TGTGCCAGCAGCCCGGAGGGGGGGAATGAGCAGTTCTTC,CASSPEGGNEQFF